This TCR beta chain emerged from a study of T-cell reconstitution after alpha-beta-depleted transplantation in children. Preparation of the TCRbeta library was carried out with unique molecular identifiers. A single record per CDR3 protein comes from TCRdb applying MiXCR to the PCR reads. The sample contains hundreds of thousands of distinct CDR3 sequences, 16% of which appear only once. This receptor was identified in a human donor who donated a stem cell graft to a child with acute myeloid leukemia. The starting material was PBMCs from the stem cell graft donor, obtained from the stem cell graft.

The CDR3 loop is CASSPPGGPNNEQFF. CDR3 DNA: TGTGCCAGCAGCCCCCCGGGGGGGCCGAACAATGAGCAGTTCTTC. The V gene is TRBV7-2, the J gene TRBJ2-1; the match to TRBD2 covers 8 bases. V was clipped by 5 bases and J by 5 bases; unmatched bases: 8. The germline V gene encodes CDR1 SGHTA and CDR2 FQGNSA. This CDR3 spans 15 amino acids.